This T cell receptor (beta chain) was sequenced during a study of memory CD4+ T cells and cytomegalovirus serostatus. Study information: This sample comes from healthy Belgian adults, under 10 CMV seropositive, under 25 seronegative. Study-level findings and limits: Suggested: most of the CMV-linked TCR signature lies in CD4+ memory cells. Median bootstrapped AUC for CMV status was approximately 0.96 originally, 0.9 to 0.93 US-trained. Of 150 to 200 reported CMV TCRbeta sequences, around 63 were found in memory CD4+ repertoires.

Measured with immunoSEQ multiplex PCR; TCRdb has only the in-frame clones, and not every one. The sample consists of fewer than 50,000 clones, about three quarters of them appearing once. The sort gate was single viable CD3+CD4+CD8-CD45RO+ cells for memory CD4+ T cells. Regarding this clone: What it binds is not known.

Germline V gives CDR1 SEHNR, CDR2 FQNEAQ (reference sequence). The CDR3 runs to 14 residues. Between the trimmed V and J ends, which lost 7 bases and 4 bases, there was a span of 16 bases. This TCR was recovered from an adult in good health and CMV-seronegative. The chain recombines TRBV7-9 with TRBJ1-2; no clear D gene. Sequencing used memory CD4+ T cells from blood. CDR3 nucleotides: TGTGCCAGCAATCATCTCAGTGAACCCTATGGCTACACCTTC. It is translated as CASNHLSEPYGYTF.